Listed here are 2 T cell receptor beta chains from one sample, sequenced in a study of beta chain features in type 1 diabetes. Reverse transcribing all isolated RNA meant expressed TCRB transcripts were sequenced. Using immunoSEQ multiplex PCR, the repertoire was profiled, and TCRdb retains in-frame clones only, with some absent. The profile shows roughly 370,000 clones, about 14% of them singletons. Material: naive CD4+ T cells from blood. These receptors came from a man aged 25 to 40 in good health.

This clone was picked up a small number of times. The same CDR3 also results from other DNA sequences found in this sample. The V call is TRBV6-1, the J call TRBJ2-7, with 7 bases matching TRBD1. The CDR3 loop spans 12 amino acids. In germline, CDR1 is MNHNS, CDR2 SASEGT. Unmatched junction bases numbered 3, after V lost 8 bases and J lost 2 bases. The CDR3 bases are TGTGCCAGCCGACAGGGTGCCTACGAGCAGTACTTC. Translating gives CASRQGAYEQYF.

The chain joins TRBV2 to TRBJ2-7; unclear D gene. CDR3 length equals 15 residues. V was clipped by 4 bases and J by 5 bases, with 18 bases between them. CDR1 and CDR2 (germline): SNHLY, FYNNEI. This CDR3 reads CASSGGDGSVNEQYF. The CDR3 DNA follows: TGTGCCAGCAGTGGGGGTGACGGCTCAGTGAACGAGCAGTACTTC. The variable domain in full, with the rest retrieved from reference TRBV2 and TRBJ2-7, is EPEVTQTPSHQVTQMGQEVILRCVPISNHLYFYWYRQILGQKVEFLVSFYNNEISEKSEIFDDQFSVERPDGSNFTLKIRSTKLEDSAMYFCASSGGDGSVNEQYFGPGTRLTVT.